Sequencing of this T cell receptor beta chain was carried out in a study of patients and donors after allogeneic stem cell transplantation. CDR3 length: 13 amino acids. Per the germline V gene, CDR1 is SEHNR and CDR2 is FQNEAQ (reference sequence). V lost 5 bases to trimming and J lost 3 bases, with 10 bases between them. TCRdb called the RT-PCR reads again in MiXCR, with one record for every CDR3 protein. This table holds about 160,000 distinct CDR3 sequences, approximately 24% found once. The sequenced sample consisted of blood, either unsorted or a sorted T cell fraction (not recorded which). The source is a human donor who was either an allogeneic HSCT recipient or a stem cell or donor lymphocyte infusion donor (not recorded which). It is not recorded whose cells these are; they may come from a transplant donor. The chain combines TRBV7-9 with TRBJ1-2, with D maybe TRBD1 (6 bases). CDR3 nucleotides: TGTGCCAGCAGCCGGACAGCCCACTATGGCTACACCTTC. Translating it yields CASSRTAHYGYTF.